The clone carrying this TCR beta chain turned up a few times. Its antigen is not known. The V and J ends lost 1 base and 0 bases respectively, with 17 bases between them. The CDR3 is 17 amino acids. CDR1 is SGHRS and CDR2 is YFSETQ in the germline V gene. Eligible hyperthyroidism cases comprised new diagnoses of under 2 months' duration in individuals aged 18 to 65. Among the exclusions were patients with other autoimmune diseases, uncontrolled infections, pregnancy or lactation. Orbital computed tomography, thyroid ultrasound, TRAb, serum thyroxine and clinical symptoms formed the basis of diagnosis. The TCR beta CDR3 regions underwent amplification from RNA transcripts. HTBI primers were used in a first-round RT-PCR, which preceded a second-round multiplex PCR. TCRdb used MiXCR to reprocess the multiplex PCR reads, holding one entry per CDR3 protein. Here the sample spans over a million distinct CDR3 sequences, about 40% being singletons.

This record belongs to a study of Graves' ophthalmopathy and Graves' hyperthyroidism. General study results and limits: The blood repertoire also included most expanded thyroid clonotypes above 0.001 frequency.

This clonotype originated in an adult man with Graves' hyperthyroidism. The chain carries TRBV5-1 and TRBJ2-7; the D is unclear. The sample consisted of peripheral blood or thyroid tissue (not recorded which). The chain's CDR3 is CASSLRSVAEFSYEQYF. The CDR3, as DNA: TGCGCCAGCAGCTTGAGGAGTGTGGCCGAGTTCTCCTACGAGCAGTACTTC.